What follows describes a single T cell receptor beta chain. As yet, its antigen is unknown. PCR employed 60 Vbeta and 13 Jbeta primers. The protocol was immunoSEQ multiplex PCR, while the TCRdb copy is restricted to in-frame clones and leaves out a portion. The data hold 210,000 or so clones, with roughly 80% observed a single time. These data are taken from a study of cytomegalovirus exposure and HLA in healthy donors. The CDR3 is made up of 15 amino acids. The germline gives CDR1 SGHAT, CDR2 FQNNGV. V dropped 5 bases and J dropped 1 base, with 11 bases sitting between them. Findings and caveats of the study: It was reported that TCR beta sequences correctly inferred the HLA-A and HLA-B alleles for most subjects.

The V gene is TRBV11-2, the J gene TRBJ2-2; a weak D match, TRBD1 (6 bases). The sequenced sample consisted of PBMCs. The sequence was obtained from a girl aged 2 to 10 in good health and CMV-seronegative. For the CDR3, the DNA is TGTGCCAGCAGCCACGGACAGCTGAACACCGGGGAGCTGTTTTTT. Protein product: CASSHGQLNTGELFF.